This T cell receptor (beta chain) emerged from a study of technical replicates of blood from a handful of donors. The V end was cut by 2 bases, the J end by 5 bases, with 15 bases between. Germline V gene sequence: CDR1 MNHNY, CDR2 SVGAGI (reference sequence). The CDR3 covers 15 residues. The repertoire was sequenced with immunoSEQ multiplex PCR; TCRdb's copy has only in-frame clones and lacks some. The repertoire includes 59,000 or so clones, roughly 93% of them detected once, and approximately 3.9% sits in the top ten. This chain connects TRBV6-6 to TRBJ1-1; D is undetermined. The receptor's source is a human donor in good health. Some clones in this sample may be carry-over from other donors' samples. The sequenced sample was PBMCs. CDR3 bases: TGTGCCAGCAGTTACCCCAGTGCGGCGAGGACTGAAGCTTTCTTT. Amino acids: CASSYPSAARTEAFF.